This TCR beta chain was sequenced in a study of T-cell memory formation after mild COVID-19. Findings and limits, study-wide: Unconfirmed was the SARS-CoV-2 specificity of second-wave clones that peaked on day 37.

TCRdb independently ran MiXCR on the 5' RACE reads; one entry per CDR3 protein. The data contain hundreds of thousands of distinct CDR3 sequences, approximately 21% of them singletons. As concerns this clonotype: The antigen is not known.

The CDR3 runs 15 residues. The V and J ends lost 6 bases and 0 bases respectively, with 14 bases between them. Source material: PBMCs or a T cell subset sorted from them (not recorded which). The sequence was obtained from an adult woman who had mild COVID-19 (a few samples of this study predate the infection). Cell type and time point are not known. This chain joins TRBV12-3 or TRBV12-4 and TRBJ1-1, with D possibly matching TRBD1 (5 bases). CDR3 region: CASRYLPTVNTEAFF. The CDR3 DNA reads TGTGCCAGCAGATACCTTCCGACAGTGAACACTGAAGCTTTCTTT.